Following are 8 T cell receptor beta chains from one sample sequenced in a study of PD-L1 blockade in urothelial cancer. Assay: immunoSEQ multiplex PCR; the TCRdb copy retains only in-frame clones and omits some. Of over 100,000 clones listed, around 85% are singletons. The time point denotes: pretreatment peripheral blood. Specimen: PBMCs, collected around atezolizumab (anti-PD-L1) treatment. Receptors were obtained from a man aged 45-65 years with urothelial cancer.

The chain carries TRBV7-3 and TRBJ2-1; a weak D match, TRBD1 (5 bases). Trimming stripped 5 bases from V and 7 bases from J, with 15 bases between. This CDR3 has 14 residues. CDR1 is SGHTA and CDR2 is FQGTGA in the germline V gene. As DNA, the CDR3 is TGTGCCAGCAGCAGCACACCAGGGTTGAATGAGCAGTTCTTC. Encoded protein: CASSSTPGLNEQFF.

The chain uses TRBV30 and TRBJ2-2; TRBD2 matches 10 bases. CDR3 length: 15 amino acids. The germline CDR1 and CDR2 sequences are GTSNPN and SVGIG (reference sequence). V shed 4 bases and J 3 bases; nucleotides not matched to a gene: 5. In nucleotides, the CDR3 is TGTGCCTGGACTCATAGCGGGAGGTACACCGGGGAGCTGTTTTTT. This sequence encodes CAWTHSGRYTGELFF.

The chain employs TRBV28 and TRBJ2-7, with 9 bases aligning to TRBD2. V gave up 8 bases and J gave up 4 bases; unmatched junction bases: 6. Germline CDR1 MDHEN, CDR2 SYDVKM. The CDR3 is made up of 13 amino acids. The CDR3 DNA follows: TGTGCCAGCGTAGCGGGAGACGGGTACGAGCAGTACTTC. Translating gives CASVAGDGYEQYF. The whole variable domain, remainder taken from reference TRBV28 and TRBJ2-7, is DVKVTQSSRYLVKRTGEKVFLECVQDMDHENMFWYRQDPGLGLRLIYFSYDVKMKEKGDIPEGYSVSREKKERFSLILESASTNQTSMYLCASVAGDGYEQYFGPGTRLTVT.

This chain joins TRBV15 and TRBJ2-5; no clear D. V lost 0 bases to trimming and J lost 4 bases, with 3 bases between them. Germline V gene sequence: CDR1 LNHNV, CDR2 YYDKDF (reference sequence). This CDR3 is 12 amino acids long. Here the CDR3 DNA reads TGTGCCACCAGCAGAGACCGAGAGACCCAGTACTTC. Translation: CATSRDRETQYF.

The chain recombines TRBV28 with TRBJ2-5; 7 nucleotides agree with TRBD2. Germline assignment: CDR1 MDHEN and CDR2 SYDVKM. CDR3 length: 15 amino acids. The J segment lost 1 base and the V segment lost 6 bases, leaving 8 bases of the junction unmatched. The CDR3, as DNA: TGTGCCAGCAGGGACCTAGCGGCCCCCCAAGAGACCCAGTACTTC. As protein: CASRDLAAPQETQYF.

This clone was recorded only once. This chain uses TRBV19 with TRBJ2-7; the match to TRBD2 covers 8 bases. Unmatched junction bases numbered 13, after V lost 3 bases and J lost 3 bases. Germline V gene sequence: CDR1 LNHDA, CDR2 SQIVND (reference sequence). The CDR3 extends over 17 amino acids. CDR3 sequence: CASSIRLGSGALYEQYF. Written as DNA, the CDR3 is TGTGCCAGTAGTATTCGTCTGGGTAGCGGGGCTCTCTACGAGCAGTACTTC.

This chain joins TRBV2 and TRBJ2-1; 12 bases are a match to TRBD1. The CDR3 length is 16 residues. Germline CDR1 is SNHLY and CDR2 is FYNNEI. J lost 4 bases, V lost 2 bases, and 3 bases had no gene match. The CDR3 sequence: CASSEPGQGAYNEQFF. DNA for the CDR3: TGTGCCAGCAGTGAACCGGGACAGGGGGCTTACAATGAGCAGTTCTTC.

The V gene is TRBV7-9, the J gene TRBJ2-7, with 10 bases fitting TRBD2. Losses at the gene ends were 5 bases for V and 5 bases for J; bases not matched to a gene: 9. Germline CDR1 reads SEHNR; CDR2 reads FQNEAQ (reference sequence). This CDR3 has 15 residues. The chain's CDR3 is CASSPDSGRIHEQYF. The CDR3 DNA follows: TGTGCCAGCAGCCCGGATAGCGGGAGGATCCACGAGCAGTACTTC.